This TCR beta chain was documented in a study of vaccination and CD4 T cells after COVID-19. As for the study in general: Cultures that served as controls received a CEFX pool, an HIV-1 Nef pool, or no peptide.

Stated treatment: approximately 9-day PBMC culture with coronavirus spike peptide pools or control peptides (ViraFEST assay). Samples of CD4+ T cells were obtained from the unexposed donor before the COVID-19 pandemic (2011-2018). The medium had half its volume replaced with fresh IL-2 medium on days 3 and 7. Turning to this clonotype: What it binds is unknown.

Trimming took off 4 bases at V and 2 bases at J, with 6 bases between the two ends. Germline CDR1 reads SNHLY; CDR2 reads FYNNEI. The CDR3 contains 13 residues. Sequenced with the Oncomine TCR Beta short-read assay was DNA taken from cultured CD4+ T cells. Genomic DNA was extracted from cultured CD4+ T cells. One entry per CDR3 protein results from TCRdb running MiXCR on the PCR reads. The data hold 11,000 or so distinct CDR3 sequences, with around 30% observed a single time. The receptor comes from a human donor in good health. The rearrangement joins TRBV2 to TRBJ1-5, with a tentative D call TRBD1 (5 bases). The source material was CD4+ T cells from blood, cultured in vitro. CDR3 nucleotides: TGTGCCAGCAGTGGGGGCGGCAATCAGCCCCAGCATTTT. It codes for CASSGGGNQPQHF.